This T cell receptor beta chain was recovered during a study of identical twins (dated by TCRdb to the mid-2010s). Notes on the research overall: To test whether fetal clonotypes persist, this study deep-sequenced TCR alpha and beta repertoires from monozygotic twins, from unrelated adults of various ages, and from cord blood. To rule out contamination, replicate twin experiments were performed at different times with different library preparation protocols.

This clonotype was seen a handful of times. There is no known antigen for this receptor. No base quality values were provided; no much bigger clone lies one nucleotide off. Every donor in the study was a healthy Caucasian. The twin cohort consisted of three pairs of female monozygotic twins, all aged roughly 18 to 30 years. Positive isolation kits from Invitrogen were used to isolate the CD4+ and CD8+ T cell populations. On the study overall, not on this receptor specifically: Compared with coincidental sharing between unrelated individuals, out-of-frame TCR alpha sequences shared between twins had an excess of sequences with low generation probability. In monozygotic twins, out-of-frame TCR alpha sharing was systematically underestimated by recombination models, although the models agreed with sharing between unrelated individuals. Because the same donors could not be followed over many years, the conclusions depended on cross-sectional statistical analysis. Invariant T cells such as MAIT and iNKT could partly confound zero-insertion analyses, although diverse VJ usage argued against such confounding for most clonotypes. Fewer insertions were carried by abundant cord blood beta clonotypes; a weaker similar trend was observed in young adult naive repertoires, while no such trend was observed in memory repertoires. The excess sharing between twins in beta out-of-frame sequences was weaker because fewer shared sequences reduced the signal-to-noise ratio.

The CDR3 measures 18 amino acids from cysteine to phenylalanine. The read is trimmed to its CDR3 DNA, 54 bases read in frame from base 1. Compared with germline, V lacks 7 bases and J lacks 5 bases; bases without a gene match: 21. Sequences SGHRS (CDR1) and YFSETQ (CDR2) are obtained from the germline V gene. The protocol used for the library was 5' RACE. Data came from an Illumina HiSeq 2000. A universal primer binding site was added through template switching, and the final cDNA carried a unique molecular identifier so that TCR cDNA molecules could be counted accurately. Specific primers in the conserved constant-segment region were used to synthesize first-strand cDNA for the TCR alpha and beta chains. To control for contamination, every cDNA library was double barcoded, receiving both a SMART-Mk sample barcode and Illumina barcodes. TruSeq adapter sequences along with Illumina sample barcodes were introduced in two successive PCR steps. Sequencing of the TCR alpha and beta cDNA libraries was done on the Illumina HiSeq platform using custom primers. Processing in the source paper ran as follows. MiGEC was used to process raw reads and extract unique molecular identifiers, and MiXCR was used to find CDR3 positions. For each individual, recombination models were inferred using an EM algorithm with the repgenHMM and IGoR tools. Shared clonotype analysis was performed with the tcR package in R, normalizing sharing by the product of cloneset sizes. Out-of-frame nonproductive sequences were analyzed to study raw recombination free of thymic and clonal selection effects. TCRdb redid the processing of the public reads, applying fastp at Q25 and MiXCR, and retained in-frame beta chains. Rows merge per CDR3 protein into single entries with the most common DNA and genes. Here the V and J calls rest on TCRdb's processing, not on the authors' analysis. The sample contains a few hundred thousand distinct CDR3 sequences, 24% of them found a single time. Around 3% of the sample comes from the top ten.

The sample was also linked to a second study, of T cells expressing NK-cell markers. From that second study: TCR beta-chain repertoires were profiled in sorted CD3+CD56+NKG2C+, CD3+CD56+NKG2C- and CD3+CD56-NKG2C+ T-cell subsets from several donors. Among the eight sequenced donors, seven were HCMV-seropositive and one was HCMV-seronegative. In several experiments an anti-gammadeltaTCR antibody was added to restrict sorting to alphabetaTCR-expressing T cells. In 5 to 7 donors, the dominant CD3+CD56+NKG2C+ clonotypes were found to rank among the top 10 CD8+ clonotypes and to make up 1.0-7.0% of CD8+ T cells. Those dominant clonotypes were again the most abundant among CD3+CD56-NKG2C+ cells in four donors, at about 28.3-60.1%. It remained unclear whether the expanded NKG2C-expressing T cell clones were specific for HCMV antigens. The study sequenced eight donors, all healthy volunteers chosen at random: three men and five women. HCMV serostatus was determined by detecting HCMV-specific IgG in serum with a commercial ELISA kit. MIGEC handled demultiplexing of the reads and grouping by UMI, while MiTCR was used to assemble and quantify clonotypes. To exclude erroneous sequences, any TCR cDNA sequence not supported by at least two reads was discarded. The tcR package was used for downstream repertoire analysis, and clonotypes were matched between fractions using CDR3 nucleotide sequence together with V segment. Antigen specificity was annotated against VDJdb with VDJmatch, allowing one amino acid substitution in CDR3.

This receptor was taken from a woman aged 18-29 years in good health. The chain is made from TRBV5-1 and TRBJ2-1, with 7 central nucleotides matching TRBD1. What was sequenced was CD4+ T cells sorted from blood. The DNA sequence is given as TGCGCCAGCTTGAGGACAGGCCTCCCAGGGTGGGGACACAATGAGCAGTTCTTC. Translated, it reads CASLRTGLPGWGHNEQFF.